The 5 T cell receptor beta chains presented below share a single source sample, sequenced in a study of T cells after yellow fever vaccination. TCRdb itself ran the 5' RACE reads through MiXCR, one entry per CDR3 protein. The sample yields 550,000 to 750,000 distinct CDR3 sequences, about 13% seen once. The sequencing here drew on PBMCs, taken on the day of the yellow fever booster vaccination. The receptors shown here come from a man aged 25-45 years who received the YFV17D yellow fever vaccine.

This chain uses TRBV27 with TRBJ1-4, with a possible D match to TRBD1 (6 bases). Germline lookup yields CDR1 MNHEY and CDR2 SMNVEV (reference sequence). Between the trimmed V and J ends, which lost 4 bases and 3 bases, there was a span of 12 bases. The CDR3 loop spans 15 amino acids. The CDR3 here is CASSYRTDSNEKLFF. CDR3 in DNA: TGTGCCAGCAGTTACAGGACAGATTCTAATGAAAAACTGTTTTTT.

This clonotype appeared a few times. The chain is built from TRBV19 and TRBJ2-7; D remains ambiguous. Germline CDR1 and CDR2: LNHDA and SQIVND (reference sequence). The CDR3 runs 11 residues. V lost 3 bases and J lost 6, with 6 bases in between. In DNA form, the CDR3 reads TGTGCCAGTAGTATCAACGGCGAGCAGTACTTC. Its protein is CASSINGEQYF. The full variable domain, with the rest looked up from reference TRBV19 and TRBJ2-7, is DGGITQSPKYLFRKEGQNVTLSCEQNLNHDAMYWYRQDPGQGLRLIYYSQIVNDFQKGDIAEGYSVSREKKESFPLTVTSAQKNPTAFYLCASSINGEQYFGPGTRLTVT.

This chain uses TRBV19 with TRBJ2-4, with D maybe TRBD2 (6 bases). V lost 0 bases and J 7 bases, leaving 7 bases between the germline ends. The length of the CDR3 is 13 residues. Germline V gene sequence: CDR1 LNHDA, CDR2 SQIVND (reference sequence). The CDR3: CASSIDTSNIQYF. CDR3 DNA sequence: TGTGCCAGTAGTATAGATACTAGCAACATTCAGTACTTC. The full variable domain, with the rest looked up from reference TRBV19 and TRBJ2-4, is DGGITQSPKYLFRKEGQNVTLSCEQNLNHDAMYWYRQDPGQGLRLIYYSQIVNDFQKGDIAEGYSVSREKKESFPLTVTSAQKNPTAFYLCASSIDTSNIQYFGAGTRLSVL.

The chain combines TRBV6-2 or TRBV6-3 with TRBJ2-7; D unclear. Looked up from germline, CDR1 is MNHEY and CDR2 is SVGEGT. The CDR3 runs 17 residues. V dropped 2 bases and J dropped 2 bases, with 19 bases sitting between them. CDR3 nucleotide sequence: TGTGCCAGCAGTTACGGGTCTTCAGCGATATCGACCTACGAGCAGTACTTC. Amino acids: CASSYGSSAISTYEQYF.

This clonotype was seen only a few times. The CDR3, as DNA: TGTGCCAGCAAATTACAGGGGACCTACGAGCAGTACTTC. Amino acids: CASKLQGTYEQYF. The V gene is TRBV6-2 or TRBV6-3, the J gene TRBJ2-7; TRBD1 matches at 7 bases. The CDR3 length is 13 residues. Germline V gene sequence: CDR1 MNHEY, CDR2 SVGEGT. V lost 7 bases, J lost 2 bases, and 5 bases stayed unmatched.